This passage covers 31 T cell receptor beta chains from one sample sequenced in a study of human T cells and chemical hapten exposure. MiXCR, applied by TCRdb to the RACE reads, yields one record per CDR3 protein. Among about 34,000 distinct CDR3 sequences listed, 5% to 8% were seen once. Regarding time point: patch test 1, 2 weeks after DPC sensitization. Treatment specified: therapeutic diphenylcyclopropenone sensitization with weekly scalp DPC. Unseparated into fractions, whole blood served as the source from which total RNA was extracted. The sample here was whole blood, taken in connection with sensitization to the hapten diphenylcyclopropenone (DPC). The source of these receptors is a woman aged 25 to 39 with alopecia areata. Some clones in this sample may be carry-over from other donors' samples.

This clonotype appeared many times. The CDR3 reads CASSFALYTDTQYF. The CDR3, as DNA: TGTGCCAGCAGTTTTGCACTCTACACAGATACGCAGTATTTT. V usage is TRBV12-3 or TRBV12-4 and J usage is TRBJ2-3; no reliable D call. V lost 3 bases and J lost 2, with 9 bases in between. The CDR3 has 14 residues.

V and J are TRBV28 and TRBJ2-7, with TRBD1 as a possible D gene (5 bases). The CDR3 runs to 13 residues. Trimming shortened V by 6 bases and J by 0 bases, and 9 bases separated the two germline ends. Germline V gene data show CDR1 as MDHEN and CDR2 as SYDVKM. The CDR3 sequence is CASRVTASYEQYF. The CDR3 DNA reads TGTGCCAGCAGGGTGACAGCCTCCTACGAGCAGTACTTC.

The V call is TRBV4-1, the J call TRBJ2-2, with D tentatively TRBD2 (7 bases). The CDR3 has 15 residues. The V and J ends lost 4 bases and 1 base respectively, with 10 bases between them. In germline, CDR1 is MGHRA, CDR2 YSYEKL. CDR3 bases: TGCGCCAGCAGCCGCGGGGGCCAGAACACCGGGGAGCTGTTTTTT. Translated: CASSRGGQNTGELFF.

The table lists this clonotype with many counts. CDR3 coding DNA: TGCGCCAGCAGCCAAGAATACCAGCGGGGGGATGAGCAGTTCTTC. Protein: CASSQEYQRGDEQFF. The V call is TRBV4-3, the J call TRBJ2-1, with 9 positions matching TRBD2. The germline V gene has CDR1 LGHNA and CDR2 YSLEER. The CDR3 is 15 amino acids. V was pared by 0 bases and J by 8 bases, with 5 bases of the junction left unmatched.

This clonotype was seen repeatedly, ten times or more. V gene TRBV29-1 combines with J gene TRBJ1-3; TRBD1 might be the D (6 bases). The CDR3 contains 13 residues. Germline loops: CDR1 SQVTM, CDR2 ANQGSEA. Trimming stripped 7 bases from V and 3 bases from J, with 13 bases between. CDR3 sequence reads: CSALRGLGNTIYF. In DNA, the CDR3 is TGCAGCGCCCTCAGGGGCCTTGGAAACACCATATATTTT.

The V and J genes are TRBV7-2 and TRBJ2-3, with 7 bases matching TRBD1. The CDR3 has 14 residues. The trim removed 5 bases at V and 0 bases at J, leaving 2 bases unmatched. Germline V CDR1 and CDR2: SGHTA, FQGNSA. The CDR3 DNA is TGTGCCAGCAGCCGGGACAGCAGCACAGATACGCAGTATTTT. This sequence encodes CASSRDSSTDTQYF.

The V call is TRBV20-1, the J call TRBJ2-1; 8 bases are shared with TRBD1. The CDR3 runs 14 residues. V lost 3 bases to trimming and J lost 0 bases; unmatched junction nucleotides: 1. Germline loops: CDR1 DFQATT, CDR2 SNEGSKA (reference sequence). CDR3 sequence: CSARQGASYNEQFF. The CDR3 DNA follows: TGCAGTGCTAGGCAGGGGGCCTCCTACAATGAGCAGTTCTTC.

This clonotype was found many times. The chain uses TRBV7-2 and TRBJ1-3, with a weak D call TRBD1 (6 bases). The V gene's germline CDR1 is SGHTA and CDR2 FQGNSA. Trimming took 2 bases from V and 0 from J, leaving 11 bases between them. The CDR3 is made up of 16 amino acids. The CDR3 nucleotides read TGTGCCAGCAGCTTAAGGTGGACAGACTCTGGAAACACCATATATTTT. Its translation is CASSLRWTDSGNTIYF.

This clonotype was counted ten times or more. This rearrangement joins TRBV6-2 or TRBV6-3 to TRBJ1-1; perhaps TRBD1 as D (5 bases). Trimming cost V 0 bases and J 3 bases, with 17 bases left between them. Germline V gene lookup returns CDR1 MNHEY and CDR2 SVGEGT. There are 17 residues in the CDR3. The CDR3 region has the DNA TGTGCCAGCAGTTACTCGAACTGGGACCGGCTGGACACTGAAGCTTTCTTT. This gives the protein CASSYSNWDRLDTEAFF.

Many counts were recorded for this clonotype. J is TRBJ1-2 and V is TRBV3-1; D perhaps matches TRBD1 (5 bases). The CDR3 extends over 14 amino acids. CDR1 is LGHDT and CDR2 is YNNKEL in the germline V gene (reference sequence). V was trimmed by 6 bases and J by 0 bases, leaving 11 bases between them. The CDR3 loop is CASRPQGANYGYTF. The CDR3 DNA reads as TGTGCCAGCAGACCCCAGGGAGCTAACTATGGCTACACCTTC.

This clonotype was counted ten times or more. The rearrangement joins TRBV4-3 to TRBJ1-6; the D is unclear. Germline CDR1 LGHNA, CDR2 YSLEER. This CDR3 spans 13 amino acids. The V gene lost 0 bases and the J gene lost 10 bases, with 7 bases spanning the gap. Here the CDR3 DNA reads TGCGCCAGCAGCCAAGATGGAGGGTCACCCCTCCACTTT. Translating gives CASSQDGGSPLHF.

This clonotype was counted ten times or more. The rearrangement links TRBV7-2 to TRBJ2-5, with 11 positions matching TRBD2. This CDR3 region has 15 residues. CDR1 SGHTA and CDR2 FQGNSA come from the germline V gene. V was clipped by 4 bases and J by 6 bases; unmatched bases: 7. CDR3 amino acids: CASSSRSGGEQTQYF. CDR3 nucleotides: TGTGCCAGCAGCTCACGTAGCGGGGGGGAACAGACCCAGTACTTC.

This clonotype was seen a few times. The genes are TRBV28 and TRBJ2-7, with 8 bases identical to TRBD1. The CDR3 extends over 14 amino acids. The J segment lost 5 bases and the V segment lost 5 bases, leaving 8 bases of the junction unmatched. CDR1 is MDHEN, CDR2 SYDVKM, per germline. The CDR3 spells CASSTWTGNDEQYF. The CDR3, as DNA: TGTGCCAGCAGTACCTGGACAGGGAACGACGAGCAGTACTTC.

The chain has TRBV11-3 and TRBJ2-5; the D gene could be TRBD1 or TRBD2 (5 bases each). The length of the CDR3 is 15 residues. Germline-derived CDR1 and CDR2 are SGHNT and YENEEA. Between the trimmed V and J ends, which lost 5 bases and 5 bases, there was a span of 18 bases. The CDR3 DNA reads TGTGCCAGCAGCCCCCGACCGGGACGAGGGGAGACCCAGTACTTC. Translated, it gives CASSPRPGRGETQYF.

A few counts support this clonotype. The CDR3 loop is CASTPGTGGIYGYTF. DNA of the CDR3: TGTGCCAGCACTCCCGGGACAGGGGGCATCTATGGCTACACCTTC. The chain carries TRBV28 and TRBJ1-2, with TRBD1 matching over 12 bases. The germline CDR1 and CDR2 sequences are MDHEN and SYDVKM. The CDR3 extends over 15 amino acids. Trimming took 7 bases from V and 4 from J; bases not matched to a gene: 7.

This clonotype was counted only a few times. The chain carries TRBV15 and TRBJ2-1; 11 bases are shared with TRBD2. The CDR3 runs to 16 residues. Germline CDR1 LNHNV, CDR2 YYDKDF (reference sequence). Unmatched junction bases numbered 7, after V lost 0 bases and J lost 9 bases. Here the CDR3 DNA reads TGTGCCACCAGCAGAGAACCTAGCGGGGGGTATGGTGAGCAGTTCTTC. Protein: CATSREPSGGYGEQFF.

In its sample, this clonotype was seen many times. In DNA, the CDR3 is TGTGCCAGCAGGACAGGGGGCGCCGAGCAGTACTTC. This gives the protein CASRTGGAEQYF. The chain recombines TRBV25-1 with TRBJ2-7, with 10 positions matching TRBD1. The V gene's germline CDR1 is MGHDK and CDR2 SYGVNS. The CDR3 length is 12 residues. The junction had 2 bases not matched to a gene; V was cut back by 6 bases and J by 6 bases.

The table lists this clonotype with a few counts. This rearrangement joins TRBV30 to TRBJ2-1; 7 bases are shared with TRBD1. CDR1 GTSNPN and CDR2 SVGIG come from the germline V gene (reference sequence). Germline trimming cut 5 bases from V and 6 bases from J; bases unmatched to any gene: 10. The CDR3 extends over 14 amino acids. The DNA for the CDR3 is TGTGCCTGGGAGACAGGGTTAGGGTTCAATGAGCAGTTCTTC. Its protein product is CAWETGLGFNEQFF.

This clonotype was observed at least ten times. CDR3 region: CATSRSRDGIYEQYF. In nucleotides, the CDR3 is TGTGCCACCAGCAGGAGCCGGGACGGGATTTACGAGCAGTACTTC. J is TRBJ2-7 and V is TRBV15; either TRBD1 or TRBD2 may supply D (5 bases each). The CDR3 is 15 residues long. CDR1 and CDR2 (germline): LNHNV, YYDKDF (reference sequence). Trimming cost V 3 bases and J 4 bases, with 16 bases left between them. The full variable domain, rest sourced from reference TRBV15 and TRBJ2-7, is DAMVIQNPRYQVTQFGKPVTLSCSQTLNHNVMYWYQQKSSQAPKLLFHYYDKDFNNEADTPDNFQSRRPNTSFCFLDIRSPGLGDTAMYLCATSRSRDGIYEQYFGPGTRLTVT.

This clonotype has a count of ten or more. V usage is TRBV5-1 and J usage is TRBJ2-7, with no clear D. The V and J ends lost 3 bases and 3 bases respectively, with 13 bases between them. This CDR3 has 14 amino acids. The V gene's germline CDR1 is SGHRS and CDR2 YFSETQ. CDR3 sequence: CASSSLTSNYEQYF. The CDR3 DNA reads as TGCGCCAGCAGCTCCCTGACAAGTAACTACGAGCAGTACTTC.

There are many counts of this clonotype. This rearrangement joins TRBV10-3 to TRBJ1-1; D gene unclear. Germline V gene sequence: CDR1 ENHRY, CDR2 SYGVKD. V lost 4 bases to trimming and J lost 2 bases, with 8 bases between them. CDR3 length: 13 amino acids. The CDR3 DNA sequence: TGTGCCATCAGTGGGCGGGCAAACACTGAAGCTTTCTTT. It encodes CAISGRANTEAFF.

The rearrangement joins TRBV11-1 to TRBJ2-7, with 9 bases that match TRBD1. Trimming took 2 bases from V and 5 from J; bases not matched to a gene: 10. Germline V gene data show CDR1 as SGHAT and CDR2 as FQDESV (reference sequence). The CDR3 extends over 16 amino acids. CDR3 amino acids: CASSLTGRDRANEQYF. The DNA for the CDR3 is TGTGCCAGCAGCTTAACGGGCCGGGACAGGGCTAACGAGCAGTACTTC.

This clonotype occurred a few times. The rearrangement joins TRBV7-2 to TRBJ1-2, with 7 bases that match TRBD1. V gave up 2 bases and J gave up 0 bases; unmatched junction bases: 3. CDR3 length: 15 amino acids. Germline lookup yields CDR1 SGHTA and CDR2 FQGNSA. CDR3 DNA sequence: TGTGCCAGCAGCTTAAGGGGGCCGTCTAACTATGGCTACACCTTC. It is translated as CASSLRGPSNYGYTF.

This sequence joins TRBV10-3 and TRBJ2-3, with D tentatively TRBD2 (7 bases). The CDR3 is 15 residues long. Trimming stripped 3 bases from V and 3 bases from J, with 13 bases between. The germline CDR1 and CDR2 sequences are ENHRY and SYGVKD. CDR3 DNA: TGTGCCATCAGTGAAGGGGGGGGCGAGACAGATACGCAGTATTTT. This sequence encodes CAISEGGGETDTQYF.

The chain carries TRBV7-8 and TRBJ1-4; 9 nucleotides line up with TRBD1. This CDR3 is 15 amino acids long. CDR1 is SGHVS, CDR2 FQNEAQ, per germline. The trim removed 1 base at V and 5 bases at J, leaving 2 bases unmatched. This chain's CDR3 is CASSLEGQGNEKLFF. CDR3 bases: TGTGCCAGCAGCTTAGAAGGACAGGGGAATGAAAAACTGTTTTTT. The full variable domain, its missing parts supplied by reference TRBV7-8 and TRBJ1-4, is GAGVSQSPRYKVAKRGQDVALRCDPISGHVSLFWYQQALGQGPEFLTYFQNEAQLDKSGLPSDRFFAERPEGSVSTLKIQRTQQEDSAVYLCASSLEGQGNEKLFFGSGTQLSVL.

This chain joins TRBV6-6 and TRBJ1-1, with TRBD1 identical over 7 bases. The CDR3 has 17 amino acids. V was pared by 6 bases and J by 5 bases, with 18 bases of the junction left unmatched. From germline, CDR1 is MNHNY and CDR2 SVGAGI (reference sequence). CDR3 in DNA: TGTGCCAGCAGCCGCAACCCTTTTGACAGGGTAACAACTGAAGCTTTCTTT. Its translation is CASSRNPFDRVTTEAFF.

This clonotype came up many times. This chain uses TRBV5-1 with TRBJ2-7, with D perhaps given as TRBD1 or TRBD2 (7 bases each). This CDR3 region has 15 residues. The V end was cut by 2 bases, the J end by 5 bases, with 17 bases between. The germline V gene has CDR1 SGHRS and CDR2 YFSETQ. CDR3 in DNA: TGCGCCAGCAGCTTAGCGGGGCAGGGGGTAGACGAGCAGTACTTC. It encodes CASSLAGQGVDEQYF.

The V call is TRBV7-2, the J call TRBJ2-5, with D uncertain. Deletions cut 5 bases from V and 4 bases from J, with 8 bases between. The CDR3 has 12 amino acids. Germline CDR1 reads SGHTA; CDR2 reads FQGNSA. DNA for the CDR3: TGTGCCAGCAGCCCGGACCGAGAGACCCAGTACTTC. This translates into CASSPDRETQYF. Filled out from reference TRBV7-2 and TRBJ2-5, the complete variable domain reads GAGVSQSPSNKVTEKGKDVELRCDPISGHTALYWYRQSLGQGLEFLIYFQGNSAPDKSGLPSDRFSAERTGGSVSTLTIQRTQQEDSAVYLCASSPDRETQYFGPGTRLLVL.

This clonotype was counted ten times or more. The J gene is TRBJ1-2, the V gene TRBV6-4, with D possibly being TRBD1 (5 bases). Germline loops: CDR1 MRHNA, CDR2 SNTAGT. CDR3 length equals 14 residues. V was shortened by 1 base and J by 8 bases, with 14 bases between the two germline ends. CDR3 sequence (DNA): TGTGCCAGCAGTGACTTGGCAGGGCAAGGGGGCTACACCTTC. Translating gives CASSDLAGQGGYTF.

This chain connects TRBV10-3 to TRBJ2-7; D unresolved. Trimming pared 3 bases from V and 0 bases from J, leaving 6 bases between. Germline V gene lookup returns CDR1 ENHRY and CDR2 SYGVKD. The CDR3 has 13 amino acids. Here the CDR3 DNA reads TGTGCCATCAGTGACGGGTCCTCCTACGAGCAGTACTTC. Translation: CAISDGSSYEQYF.

There are many counts of this clonotype. J is TRBJ1-5 and V is TRBV4-1; no definite D call. CDR1 and CDR2 from the germline V gene are MGHRA and YSYEKL. The CDR3 loop spans 16 amino acids. Trimming left V 0 bases short and J 0 bases short, with 9 bases between. The DNA of the CDR3 is TGCGCCAGCAGCCAAGAGTGGTCCACTAGCAATCAGCCCCAGCATTTT. It encodes CASSQEWSTSNQPQHF.